This paragraph covers one T cell receptor (beta chain) sequence. This specimen comes from a study of blood T cell repertoires in COVID-19. Study as a whole: Acute-phase and convalescent COVID-19 samples originated in the United States, Italy and Spain. PBMCs, B-cell-depleted T cells, or T cells were the source of the cDNA or gDNA that made up the material.

As originally analysed: Using reference gene primer amplification, nucleated cell counts were estimated. Clones were read by immunoSEQ multiplex PCR, and TCRdb kept only the in-frame ones, dropping some. The DNA gave D and trimming, while V, J and clone size come from that table. The table lists 170,000 or so clones, over 75% of them singletons, with 5% to 8.5% in the top ten. Trimming removed 2 bases from V and 8 bases from J, with 10 bases in between. The CDR3 totals 14 residues. CDR1 and CDR2 from the germline V gene are LGHDT and YNNKEL (reference sequence). Sequencing input: peripheral blood. This rearrangement joins TRBV3-1 (or the pseudogene TRBV3-2) to TRBJ2-6; D is perhaps TRBD1 (6 bases). This receptor was obtained from a man in his 70s with active or convalescent COVID-19. The CDR3, as DNA: TGTGCCAGCAGCCAAAACAGGGTTTCCAACGTCCTGACTTTC. Amino acids: CASSQNRVSNVLTF.